The 32 T cell receptor beta chains reported below all come from one sample, sequenced in a study of blood T cells in healthy people across ages. The second PCR ran about 6 to 12 cycles with a sample-barcoded 5' primer and J-beta primers. TCRdb analysed the 5' RACE reads with MiXCR anew, one entry per CDR3 protein. This table holds some 940,000 distinct CDR3 sequences, roughly 29% found once. This same sample was also part of a study on T cells of mothers and their children.

Sequenced material: blood. All receptors come from a woman aged 40 to 55 in good health.

This sequence joins TRBV28 and TRBJ2-1, with 9 bases that match TRBD2. Trimming at V came to 3 bases and at J to 5 bases, leaving 17 bases not matched to a gene. Germline values: CDR1 MDHEN, CDR2 SYDVKM. This CDR3 comprises 19 residues. DNA of the CDR3: TGTGCCAGCAGTTTCCCCGTGGTGCGGGTAGCGGGGGATCACAATGAGCAGTTCTTC. It encodes CASSFPVVRVAGDHNEQFF.

This clonotype turned up a few times. CDR3 region: CASSLSGQINYGYTF. The CDR3 coding sequence is TGTGCCAGCAGTTTGTCGGGACAGATAAACTATGGCTACACCTTC. This rearrangement joins TRBV27 to TRBJ1-2; 7 bases are a match to TRBD1. With V trimmed by 3 bases and J by 2 bases, 6 bases remained unmatched. The CDR3 is made up of 15 amino acids. In germline, CDR1 is MNHEY, CDR2 SMNVEV (reference sequence).

With regard to this clonotype: A much more abundant neighbour one base away suggests this may be a read error. The chain has TRBV7-2 and TRBJ1-2, with TRBD1 matching over 8 bases. The CDR3 contains 14 residues. The J segment lost 4 bases and the V segment lost 4 bases, leaving 5 bases of the junction unmatched. Germline V gene data show CDR1 as SGHTA and CDR2 as FQGNSA. In DNA form, the CDR3 reads TGTGCCAGCAGCTCAGGGGGGACAGGCTATGGCTACACCTTC. Protein product: CASSSGGTGYGYTF.

This clonotype came up many times. V is TRBV2 and J is TRBJ2-1; maybe TRBD2 (6 bases). The germline V gene has CDR1 SNHLY and CDR2 FYNNEI. This CDR3 has 15 amino acids. V was trimmed by 7 bases and J by 0 bases, leaving 13 bases between them. The CDR3 loop reads CASIRDWSSYNEQFF. CDR3 nucleotides: TGTGCCAGCATTCGGGACTGGAGCTCCTACAATGAGCAGTTCTTC.

The chain is built from TRBV9 and TRBJ2-3, with 8 bases identical to TRBD1. The CDR3 is made up of 17 amino acids. With 3 bases clipped from V and 3 bases from J, the junction kept 12 bases outside the gene matches. The germline V gene encodes CDR1 SGDLS and CDR2 YYNGEE. Written as DNA, the CDR3 is TGTGCCAGCAGCGCGAGACGACAGGGGCAGGGAACAGATACGCAGTATTTT. Protein product: CASSARRQGQGTDTQYF. Full variable domain (remainder filled in from reference TRBV9 and TRBJ2-3): DSGVTQTPKHLITATGQRVTLRCSPRSGDLSVYWYQQSLDQGLQFLIQYYNGEERAKGNILERFSAQQFPDLHSELNLSSLELGDSALYFCASSARRQGQGTDTQYFGPGTRLTVL.

The V call is TRBV3-1, the J call TRBJ2-1; D gene ambiguous. Deletions cut 0 bases from V and 1 base from J, with 10 bases between. The CDR3 is made up of 16 amino acids. Germline V gives CDR1 LGHDT, CDR2 YNNKEL (reference sequence). Here the CDR3 reads CASSQDELLSYNEQFF. In nucleotides, the CDR3 is TGTGCCAGCAGCCAAGATGAACTTTTATCCTACAATGAGCAGTTCTTC.

This clonotype was detected a few times. The CDR3 here is CASSLASPKTGDEQFF. Here the CDR3 DNA reads TGTGCCAGCAGCTTAGCCAGTCCTAAGACGGGCGATGAGCAGTTCTTC. The chain carries TRBV7-2 and TRBJ2-1, with D unresolved. CDR3 length equals 16 residues. In germline, CDR1 is SGHTA, CDR2 FQGNSA. V was clipped by 0 bases and J by 8 bases, with 17 bases between them.

The sample holds many counts of this clonotype. This chain uses TRBV27 with TRBJ1-1; perhaps TRBD1 as D (5 bases). Per the germline V gene, CDR1 is MNHEY and CDR2 is SMNVEV (reference sequence). The CDR3 is made up of 14 amino acids. Trimming left V 2 bases short and J 0 bases short, with 7 bases between. CDR3 loop: CASSLAGLNTEAFF. For the CDR3, the DNA is TGTGCCAGCAGTTTAGCGGGGCTGAACACTGAAGCTTTCTTT.

This clonotype has only a few counts. CDR3 sequence: CSVPSRTHSGANVLTF. Written as DNA, the CDR3 is TGCAGTGTTCCGAGTCGGACACACTCTGGGGCCAACGTCCTGACTTTC. The genes are TRBV20-1 and TRBJ2-6; tentatively, D is TRBD1 (5 bases). In germline, CDR1 is DFQATT, CDR2 SNEGSKA (reference sequence). The CDR3 contains 16 residues. V lost 7 bases to trimming and J lost 0 bases, with 16 bases between them.

On this clonotype itself: At one end the junction does not follow the germline gene, possibly because of a read error. The CDR3 protein is CGASPGVAQYF. In DNA, the CDR3 is TGCGGTGCCAGTCCCGGGGTGGCGCAGTATTTT. The V gene is TRBV20-1, the J gene TRBJ2-3; D might be TRBD2 (5 bases). The CDR3 length is 11 residues. Germline assignment: CDR1 DFQATT and CDR2 SNEGSKA (reference sequence).

This clonotype has just a few counts. Here the CDR3 reads CSAGLPGRAKNIQYF. The CDR3, as DNA: TGCAGTGCTGGACTGCCGGGACGTGCCAAAAACATTCAGTACTTC. This rearrangement joins TRBV20-1 to TRBJ2-4, with D perhaps TRBD1 or TRBD2 (5 bases each). This CDR3 comprises 15 residues. V lost 5 bases and J 1 base, leaving 15 bases between the germline ends. The germline V gene has CDR1 DFQATT and CDR2 SNEGSKA (reference sequence).

The V and J genes are TRBV28 and TRBJ1-2, with TRBD1 matching 7 bases. Germline V gene sequence: CDR1 MDHEN, CDR2 SYDVKM. The CDR3 loop spans 14 amino acids. Trimming took 6 bases from V and 4 from J; bases not matched to a gene: 8. The DNA of the CDR3 is TGTGCCAGCAGCCCGACAGGGTTTGCCTATGGCTACACCTTC. Amino acid sequence: CASSPTGFAYGYTF.

This clonotype turned up a few times. The chain combines TRBV4-1 with TRBJ2-1; D is unresolved. Germline values: CDR1 MGHRA, CDR2 YSYEKL. This CDR3 contains 16 residues. Trimming removed 0 bases at V and 4 bases at J, with 13 bases between. DNA for the CDR3: TGCGCCAGCAGCCAAGATAATCCGTGGAGTTACAATGAGCAGTTCTTC. It codes for CASSQDNPWSYNEQFF.

This clonotype was counted between two and nine times. The chain couples TRBV27 to TRBJ2-5; TRBD1 aligns across 10 bases. The CDR3 consists of 13 residues. The V segment lost 6 bases and the J segment 13 bases; nucleotides outside the gene matches: 11. Per germline, CDR1 MNHEY and CDR2 SMNVEV (reference sequence). The CDR3 loop is CASRSGTGVPWYF. CDR3 in DNA: TGTGCCAGCAGATCCGGGACAGGGGTCCCCTGGTACTTC.

The chain recombines TRBV6-6 with TRBJ2-5, with 8 bases matching TRBD2. The ends lost 2 bases at V and 11 bases at J; junction bases unmatched: 19. The germline V gene has CDR1 MNHNY and CDR2 SVGAGI (reference sequence). There are 17 residues in the CDR3. The CDR3 DNA follows: TGTGCCAGCAGTTACCCTACCGGACTAGCCATCAGCAATGAGCAGTACTTC. It yields the protein CASSYPTGLAISNEQYF.

This clonotype has a handful of counts. The V and J genes are TRBV5-1 and TRBJ2-1; TRBD1 is a possible D gene (5 bases). The CDR3 spans 17 residues. The V end was cut by 0 bases, the J end by 13 bases, with 26 bases between. Germline CDR1 SGHRS, CDR2 YFSETQ. The CDR3 sequence is CASSLDGRTPVSETQFF. DNA of the CDR3: TGCGCCAGCAGCTTGGATGGCCGGACACCCGTATCGGAGACCCAGTTCTTC.

In its sample, this clonotype was seen many times. This rearrangement joins TRBV7-2 to TRBJ2-7; no reliable D call. Germline CDR1 is SGHTA and CDR2 is FQGNSA. This CDR3 spans 15 amino acids. The V end was cut by 5 bases, the J end by 0 bases, with 14 bases between. CDR3 bases: TGTGCCAGCAGCCTCGACGGAACGAGCTCCTACGAGCAGTACTTC. Its protein is CASSLDGTSSYEQYF.

The chain is built from TRBV5-1 and TRBJ1-2; D not certain. V was shortened by 6 bases and J by 4 bases, with 16 bases between the two germline ends. The CDR3 sequence is 14 residues long. Germline lookup yields CDR1 SGHRS and CDR2 YFSETQ. The CDR3 nucleotides read TGCGCCAGCAAAACCGAAGGGATTCTCTATGGCTACACCTTC. Amino acids: CASKTEGILYGYTF.

This chain links TRBV28 with TRBJ1-1; 7 positions match TRBD1. CDR3 length equals 12 residues. Germline assignment: CDR1 MDHEN and CDR2 SYDVKM. V dropped 7 bases and J dropped 6; count of bases not matched to a gene: 5. In DNA, the CDR3 is TGTGCCAGCACCCGGACAGGCCCTGAAGCTTTCTTT. As protein: CASTRTGPEAFF.

This chain connects TRBV7-2 to TRBJ2-3; no clear D gene. The germline V gene has CDR1 SGHTA and CDR2 FQGNSA. Trimming took off 2 bases at V and 2 bases at J, with 8 bases between the two ends. CDR3 length: 14 residues. CDR3 in amino acids: CASSLNPATDTQYF. The CDR3 DNA reads as TGTGCCAGCAGCTTAAATCCGGCCACAGATACGCAGTATTTT.

The genes are TRBV7-9 and TRBJ1-4; the D is unclear. Trimming removed 5 bases from V and 7 bases from J, with 8 bases in between. The CDR3 is 12 amino acids. Germline CDR1 is SEHNR and CDR2 is FQNEAQ (reference sequence). The CDR3, as DNA: TGTGCCAGCAGCGGGGTTAGTGAAAAACTGTTTTTT. It codes for CASSGVSEKLFF.

About this clonotype: This could be a read error, since a much larger clone is one nucleotide away. The genes are TRBV7-9 and TRBJ2-3; tentatively, D is TRBD1 (7 bases). CDR3 length equals 18 residues. Germline V gene data show CDR1 as SEHNR and CDR2 as FQNEAQ (reference sequence). Here the CDR3 reads CASSGGDSPGASTNTQYF. The CDR3 region has the DNA TGTGCCAGCAGCGGAGGGGACAGTCCTGGCGCTAGCACAAATACGCAGTATTTT.

In this sample, this clonotype turned up a few times. The rearrangement uses TRBV4-1 and TRBJ2-1, with TRBD2 matching over 11 bases. Per germline, CDR1 MGHRA and CDR2 YSYEKL. The CDR3 spans 16 residues. With 5 bases clipped from V and 2 bases from J, the junction kept 5 bases outside the gene matches. The CDR3 sequence: CASSATSGGPYNEQFF. CDR3 nucleotide sequence: TGCGCCAGCAGCGCCACTAGCGGGGGACCCTACAATGAGCAGTTCTTC.

This clonotype came up many times. The rearrangement uses TRBV20-1 and TRBJ1-2; 9 bases agree with TRBD1. Per the germline V gene, CDR1 is DFQATT and CDR2 is SNEGSKA (reference sequence). The CDR3 length is 14 residues. V shed 2 bases and J 7 bases; nucleotides not matched to a gene: 8. The CDR3 nucleotides are TGCAGTGCTAGACGACAGGGGGTCGATCGTGGCTACACCTTC. Its translation: CSARRQGVDRGYTF.

V gene TRBV2 combines with J gene TRBJ2-1; D is uncertain. This CDR3 has 13 amino acids. Trimming shortened V by 8 bases and J by 1 base, and 9 bases separated the two germline ends. Germline loops: CDR1 SNHLY, CDR2 FYNNEI. CDR3: CASARESYNEQFF. The CDR3 DNA is TGTGCCAGCGCCCGCGAATCCTACAATGAGCAGTTCTTC.

The chain joins TRBV5-5 to TRBJ2-1, with D possibly matching TRBD2 (5 bases). This CDR3 is built from 16 residues. The germline V and J ends were trimmed by 3 bases and 0 bases, with 13 bases remaining between them. Germline CDR1 SGHKS, CDR2 YYEKEE (reference sequence). CDR3 protein: CASSSRGRTSYNEQFF. CDR3 coding DNA: TGTGCCAGCAGCTCTCGCGGGCGTACCTCCTACAATGAGCAGTTCTTC.

This clonotype occurred a few times. The V and J genes are TRBV28 and TRBJ1-2; 7 bases fit TRBD1. Germline V CDR1 and CDR2: MDHEN, SYDVKM. CDR3 length: 16 residues. The V segment lost 6 bases and the J segment 0 bases; nucleotides outside the gene matches: 10. This CDR3 reads CASSPTGQAANYGYTF. The CDR3 DNA reads as TGTGCCAGCAGCCCTACCGGACAGGCAGCTAACTATGGCTACACCTTC.

A single count supports this clonotype. This chain links TRBV7-3 with TRBJ1-1; 9 nucleotides align to TRBD1. V shed 5 bases and J 5 bases; nucleotides not matched to a gene: 9. Germline loops: CDR1 SGHTA, CDR2 FQGTGA. This CDR3 has 15 amino acids. The CDR3 DNA is TGTGCCAGCAGCCCAACAGGGGGCGAGTATACTGAAGCTTTCTTT. It encodes CASSPTGGEYTEAFF.

This clonotype has only a few counts. The V and J genes are TRBV3-1 and TRBJ2-3; TRBD2 might be the D (6 bases). The germline V and J ends were trimmed by 5 bases and 2 bases, with 14 bases remaining between them. Germline values: CDR1 LGHDT, CDR2 YNNKEL (reference sequence). The CDR3 has 15 amino acids. CDR3 loop: CASSSYSGYTDTQYF. CDR3 nucleotide sequence: TGTGCCAGCAGCTCTTATAGCGGTTACACAGATACGCAGTATTTT.

This chain joins TRBV28 and TRBJ1-1; D may be TRBD1 (6 bases). The CDR3 runs to 15 residues. In germline, CDR1 is MDHEN, CDR2 SYDVKM. Deletions cut 1 base from V and 4 bases from J, with 13 bases between. The CDR3 spells CASSLSGRRGTEAFF. In DNA, the CDR3 is TGTGCCAGCAGTTTATCCGGACGCAGGGGCACTGAAGCTTTCTTT. The full variable domain, rest sourced from reference TRBV28 and TRBJ1-1, is DVKVTQSSRYLVKRTGEKVFLECVQDMDHENMFWYRQDPGLGLRLIYFSYDVKMKEKGDIPEGYSVSREKKERFSLILESASTNQTSMYLCASSLSGRRGTEAFFGQGTRLTVV.

The rearrangement uses TRBV20-1 and TRBJ2-1; 7 bases agree with TRBD2. Looked up from germline, CDR1 is DFQATT and CDR2 is SNEGSKA (reference sequence). J was trimmed by 4 bases and V by 0 bases; bases with no gene match: 6. The CDR3 spans 15 residues. The CDR3 loop is CSARDFTSAYNEQFF. In nucleotides, the CDR3 is TGCAGTGCTAGAGATTTCACTAGCGCTTACAATGAGCAGTTCTTC.

The gene calls are TRBV20-1 and TRBJ1-3; 7 nucleotides match TRBD1. Looked up from germline, CDR1 is DFQATT and CDR2 is SNEGSKA (reference sequence). The CDR3 runs 14 residues. After removal of 6 bases from V and 4 bases from J, the junction contained 9 bases not matched to a gene. CDR3 nucleotides: TGCAGTGCCCCAGGGGACAGTCAAGGAAACACCATATATTTT. Translated, it gives CSAPGDSQGNTIYF.